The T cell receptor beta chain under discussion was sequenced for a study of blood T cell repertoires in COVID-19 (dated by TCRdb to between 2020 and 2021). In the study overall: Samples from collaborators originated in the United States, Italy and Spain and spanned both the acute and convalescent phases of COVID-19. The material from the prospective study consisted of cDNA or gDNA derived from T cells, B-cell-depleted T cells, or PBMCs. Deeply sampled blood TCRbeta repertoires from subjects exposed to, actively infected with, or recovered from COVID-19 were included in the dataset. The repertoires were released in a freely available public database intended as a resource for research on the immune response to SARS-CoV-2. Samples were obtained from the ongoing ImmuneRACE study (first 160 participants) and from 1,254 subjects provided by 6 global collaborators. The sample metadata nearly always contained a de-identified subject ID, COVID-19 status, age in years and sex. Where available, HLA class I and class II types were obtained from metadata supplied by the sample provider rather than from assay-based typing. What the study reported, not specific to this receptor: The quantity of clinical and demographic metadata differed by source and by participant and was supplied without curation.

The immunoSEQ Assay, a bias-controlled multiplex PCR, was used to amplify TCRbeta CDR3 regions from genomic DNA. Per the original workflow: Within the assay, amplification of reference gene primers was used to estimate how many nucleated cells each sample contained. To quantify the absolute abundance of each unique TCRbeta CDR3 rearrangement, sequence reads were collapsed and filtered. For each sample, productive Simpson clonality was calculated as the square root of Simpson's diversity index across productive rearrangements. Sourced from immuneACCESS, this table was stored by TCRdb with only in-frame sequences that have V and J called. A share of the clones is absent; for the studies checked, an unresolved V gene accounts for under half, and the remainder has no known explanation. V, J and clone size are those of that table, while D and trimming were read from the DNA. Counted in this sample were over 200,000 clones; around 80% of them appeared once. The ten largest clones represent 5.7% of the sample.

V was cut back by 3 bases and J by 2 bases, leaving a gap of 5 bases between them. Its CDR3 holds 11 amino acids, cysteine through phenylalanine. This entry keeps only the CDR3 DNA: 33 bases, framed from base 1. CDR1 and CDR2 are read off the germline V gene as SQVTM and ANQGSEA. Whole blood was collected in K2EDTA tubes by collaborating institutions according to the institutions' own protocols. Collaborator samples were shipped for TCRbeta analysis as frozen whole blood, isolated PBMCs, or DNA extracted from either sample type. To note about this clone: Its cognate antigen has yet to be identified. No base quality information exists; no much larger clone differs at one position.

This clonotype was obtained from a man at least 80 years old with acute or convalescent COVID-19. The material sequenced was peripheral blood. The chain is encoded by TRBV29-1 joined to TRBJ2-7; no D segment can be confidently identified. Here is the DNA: TGCAGCGTTGACGAGGCCTACGAGCAGTACTTC. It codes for CSVDEAYEQYF.